A selection of T cell receptor beta chains follows, all from one sample in a study of beta chain features in type 1 diabetes. Here immunoSEQ multiplex PCR was the method, and the copy in TCRdb shows in-frame clones only, minus some. The data show about 350,000 clones, with roughly a fifth seen just once and 0.035% to 0.055% held by the top ten. What was sequenced was naive CD4+ T cells from blood. The source is a woman aged 18 to 35 in good health. Both conserved end residues are part of each CDR3. Each record gives: clone size, V gene, J gene, D gene, CDR3 DNA, CDR3 protein. A D gene is named only where the DNA matches it firmly. A clone size is listed for some rows: how often the clone was seen (once, few, many), or a class if it is expanded.

-	TRBV18	TRBJ2-7	TRBD1	TGTGCCAGCTCACCACTAGAGGACAGGGGGCTATACGAGCAGTACTTC	CASSPLEDRGLYEQYF
-	TRBV15	TRBJ1-2	-	TGTGCCACCAGCACCGTAGGGGGAATGGACTATGGCTACACCTTC	CATSTVGGMDYGYTF
few	TRBV9	TRBJ1-3	TRBD1	TGTGCCAGCAGCGTGGGACAGGGCCCTGGAAACACCATATATTTT	CASSVGQGPGNTIYF
-	TRBV9	TRBJ2-1	-	TGTGCCAGCAGCCCCCCGGACTGGAGCTCCTACAATGAGCAGTTCTTC	CASSPPDWSSYNEQFF
-	TRBV5-1	TRBJ1-5	-	TGCGCCAGCAGCTTGGAGACAGGCGAAAATCAGCCCCAGCATTTT	CASSLETGENQPQHF
-	TRBV5-1	TRBJ1-5	-	TGCGCCAGCAGCTTGGGAGACAGCCCTAATCAGCCCCAGCATTTT	CASSLGDSPNQPQHF
-	TRBV19	TRBJ1-4	TRBD1	TGTGCCAGTGCACCGGACAGGGGGCTCGAAAAACTGTTTTTT	CASAPDRGLEKLFF
-	TRBV7-9	TRBJ2-2	TRBD1	TGTGCCAGCAGCAGGACAGGGGCTGGCACCGGGGAGCTGTTTTTT	CASSRTGAGTGELFF
few	TRBV29-1	TRBJ2-5	TRBD1	TGCAGCGTTATCCGTCTGACAGGGGCGCTTGAAAGTATGGGAGAGACCCAGTACTTC	CSVIRLTGALESMGETQYF
few	TRBV7-3	TRBJ2-3	TRBD2	TGTGCCAGCAGCCCTGGACTAGCGGGGGCCAGCACAGATACGCAGTATTTT	CASSPGLAGASTDTQYF
once	TRBV6-5	TRBJ2-3	TRBD1	TGTGCCAGCAGTTACTACAGGGGCGGACATACGCAGTATTTT	CASSYYRGGHTQYF
few	TRBV14	TRBJ2-7	-	TGTGCCAGCAGTGGGGCGCAGCCCTACGAGCAGTACTTC	CASSGAQPYEQYF
-	TRBV27	TRBJ2-7	TRBD2	TGTGCCAGCAGCCCAGGGACTAGCGGGAACGAGCAGTACTTC	CASSPGTSGNEQYF
-	TRBV5-1	TRBJ2-6	-	TGCGCCAGCAGCCGTACACAGACCTCTGGGGCCAACGTCCTGACTTTC	CASSRTQTSGANVLTF
-	TRBV5-1	TRBJ2-5	TRBD1	TGCGCCAGCAGCCCGGACAGGATCCAAGAGACCCAGTACTTC	CASSPDRIQETQYF
few	TRBV23-1	TRBJ2-5	-	TGCGCCAGCAGTCAAGAGTACCGGATTTGGAGGGAGACCCAGTACTTC	CASSQEYRIWRETQYF
-	TRBV7-2	TRBJ1-1	-	TGTGCCAGCAGTCTGAATACAGGGAAAATTGAAGCTTTCTTT	CASSLNTGKIEAFF
few	TRBV7-9	TRBJ1-1	-	TGTGCCAGCAGCCCACGACAGGAGTACACTGAAGCTTTCTTT	CASSPRQEYTEAFF